The following is a T cell receptor (beta chain) sequence with its context. The antigen remains unidentified. Donors underwent one heparinised blood draw, 100 to 150 mL on average. CD45RO/CCR7/CD25/CD127/CD95/CD27 staining was used to isolate CD4+ naive, central memory, regulatory and stem cell-like memory cells by sorting. The V and J ends lost 4 bases and 4 bases, in that order; junction bases with no gene match: 7. CDR3 length: 17 amino acids. CDR1 SGDLS and CDR2 YYNGEE come from the germline V gene. Sequenced material consisted of expressed TCRB transcripts (all of the isolated RNA was reverse transcribed). The repertoire was sequenced with immunoSEQ multiplex PCR; TCRdb's copy has only in-frame clones and lacks some. The table has under 300,000 clones, about a fifth seen once. The data derive from a study of beta chain features in type 1 diabetes. The study, taken as a whole, reports: Over-representation of high TCR-expressing cells was a possible consequence of cDNA sequencing. The influence of HLA type on TCRB rearrangement stayed undetermined. Among all four CD4+ subsets, Type 1 diabetes patients had TCRB CDR3s that were moderately but significantly shorter.

Source material: naive CD4+ T cells from blood. The gene calls are TRBV9 and TRBJ2-5, with 16 positions matching TRBD2. The TCR was taken from a woman aged 40 to 49 with type 1 diabetes. CDR3 in amino acids: CASSTGLAGGPVETQYF. As DNA, the CDR3 is TGTGCCAGCAGCACGGGACTAGCGGGAGGGCCTGTAGAGACCCAGTACTTC.